What follows are 7 T cell receptor beta chains derived from one specimen sequenced in a study of T cell repertoires in cytomegalovirus infection. For these TCRs, the target antigens are not known. TCRdb re-analysed the reads in MiXCR, keeping a single row per CDR3 protein. The profile covers some 68,000 distinct CDR3 sequences, with roughly 20% appearing a single time and roughly 79% taken by the ten largest. Material: PBMCs, sequenced either directly or after in vitro stimulation (not recorded which). The source of these receptors is a human donor in good health (CMV status not recorded). Some clones in this sample may be carry-over from other donors' samples.

This clonotype has just a few counts. V gene TRBV2 combines with J gene TRBJ2-7, with D hard to call. The CDR3 spans 12 residues. V lost 4 bases and J 4 bases, leaving 8 bases between the germline ends. CDR1 and CDR2 (germline): SNHLY, FYNNEI. This CDR3 reads CASSVTKYEQYV. Here the CDR3 DNA reads TGTGCCAGCAGTGTGACCAAGTACGAGCAGTACGTC.

The chain combines TRBV24-1 with TRBJ2-5; no clear D. CDR1 and CDR2 (germline): KGHDR, SFDVKD. The length of the CDR3 is 12 residues. Trimming removed 6 bases at V and 7 bases at J, with 11 bases between. CDR3 in DNA: TGTGCCACCAGTCCTCGTCTGGGGACCCAGTACTTC. Translated: CATSPRLGTQYF.

The rearrangement links TRBV6-2 or TRBV6-3 to TRBJ1-2, with unresolved D. CDR1 and CDR2 (germline): MNHEY, SVGEGT. The V end was cut by 5 bases, the J end by 3 bases, with 7 bases between. The CDR3 has 12 amino acids. CDR3 loop: CASSRRDYGYTF. The DNA of the CDR3 is TGTGCCAGCAGTAGACGGGACTATGGCTACACCTTC.

This clonotype was recorded at least ten times. Written as DNA, the CDR3 is TGTGCCAGCAGCTCCCGGAGTGGGGCCAACGTCCTGACTTTC. As protein: CASSSRSGANVLTF. V is TRBV7-2 and J is TRBJ2-6, with D hard to call. This CDR3 has 14 residues. The V gene lost 4 bases and the J gene lost 3 bases, with 7 bases spanning the gap. Germline CDR1 reads SGHTA; CDR2 reads FQGNSA. The whole variable domain, remainder taken from reference TRBV7-2 and TRBJ2-6, is GAGVSQSPSNKVTEKGKDVELRCDPISGHTALYWYRQSLGQGLEFLIYFQGNSAPDKSGLPSDRFSAERTGGSVSTLTIQRTQQEDSAVYLCASSSRSGANVLTFGAGSRLTVL.

This clonotype was seen a few times. The CDR3 DNA reads as TGTGCCACCAGTGATCACCGGGACAGGGGGTCTGGCAATCAGCCCCAGCATTTT. Protein sequence: CATSDHRDRGSGNQPQHF. This chain joins TRBV24-1 and TRBJ1-5, with 11 bases identical to TRBD1. Germline-derived CDR1 and CDR2 are KGHDR and SFDVKD. V shed 3 bases and J 2 bases; nucleotides not matched to a gene: 8. This CDR3 region has 18 residues.

The rearrangement joins TRBV4-3 to TRBJ2-5, with 13 bases that match TRBD2. The ends lost 5 bases at V and 4 bases at J; junction bases unmatched: 10. This CDR3 has 17 residues. The germline CDR1 and CDR2 sequences are LGHNA and YSLEER. CDR3 amino acids: CASSEGLAGVTGETQYF. Here the CDR3 DNA reads TGCGCCAGCAGCGAAGGACTAGCGGGAGTAACAGGAGAGACCCAGTACTTC.

This chain links TRBV5-4 with TRBJ2-3; 7 nucleotides line up with TRBD2. In germline, CDR1 is SGHNT, CDR2 YYREEE (reference sequence). The CDR3 consists of 16 residues. J was trimmed by 4 bases and V by 5 bases; bases with no gene match: 13. Here the CDR3 reads CASRKMAGDAADTQYF. For the CDR3, the DNA is TGTGCCAGCAGAAAAATGGCGGGAGATGCTGCAGATACGCAGTATTTT.